The 32 T cell receptor beta chains given below trace back to one sample, sequenced in a study of blood T cells in healthy people across ages. Through a sample-barcoded 5' primer and a J-beta primer mix, a second PCR was run for roughly 7 to 12 cycles. Each CDR3 protein gets one entry after TCRdb re-called the 5' RACE reads with MiXCR. The sample has 730,000 or so distinct CDR3 sequences, roughly 41% seen once; the top ten hold 20% to 25%. The sample was blood. The receptors shown here come from a woman aged 60-70 years in good health.

The table lists this clonotype with many counts. This sequence joins TRBV5-6 and TRBJ1-2; D unresolved. Looked up from germline, CDR1 is SGHDT and CDR2 is YYEEEE. V lost 3 bases and J lost 0, with 6 bases in between. The CDR3 extends over 13 amino acids. CDR3 nucleotides: TGTGCCAGCAGCTCCGCAACTAACTATGGCTACACCTTC. This encodes CASSSATNYGYTF.

The chain uses TRBV5-1 and TRBJ2-2; D is uncertain. Germline V gives CDR1 SGHRS, CDR2 YFSETQ. Trimming removed 0 bases from V and 5 bases from J, with 5 bases in between. The length of the CDR3 is 13 residues. In nucleotides, the CDR3 is TGCGCCAGCAGCTTGGATCATACCGGGGAGCTGTTTTTT. As protein: CASSLDHTGELFF.

This clonotype was counted ten times or more. The CDR3, as DNA: TGCAGTGCACTAGTACCAGATACGCAGTATTTT. It translates to CSALVPDTQYF. V gene TRBV20-1 combines with J gene TRBJ2-3, with D possibly matching TRBD2 (5 bases). The V gene's germline CDR1 is DFQATT and CDR2 SNEGSKA (reference sequence). Trimming pared 6 bases from V and 4 bases from J, leaving 8 bases between. The CDR3 consists of 11 residues.

This clonotype was observed a handful of times. The J gene is TRBJ2-3, the V gene TRBV9; possible D gene TRBD2, 6 bases. Trimming left V 1 base short and J 2 bases short, with 14 bases between. The germline gives CDR1 SGDLS, CDR2 YYNGEE. The CDR3 is made up of 16 amino acids. The CDR3 coding sequence is TGTGCCAGCAGCGTAAACCCAAGCGGGCCCACAGATACGCAGTATTTT. As protein: CASSVNPSGPTDTQYF.

This clonotype has more than one count but fewer than ten. The rearrangement joins TRBV20-1 to TRBJ2-3, with 9 bases identical to TRBD1. Germline V CDR1 and CDR2: DFQATT, SNEGSKA (reference sequence). The CDR3 is 16 amino acids. The V segment lost 1 base and the J segment 3 bases; nucleotides outside the gene matches: 8. This CDR3 is CSARVPQGAETDTQYF. The CDR3 DNA reads TGCAGTGCTAGAGTTCCACAGGGGGCGGAGACAGATACGCAGTATTTT.

The CDR3 reads CASSFGLAGISGTDTQYF. The CDR3 DNA reads TGTGCCAGCAGTTTCGGACTAGCGGGTATCTCGGGCACAGATACGCAGTATTTT. This sequence joins TRBV6-5 and TRBJ2-3; 11 nucleotides align to TRBD2. Germline trimming cut 4 bases from V and 1 base from J; bases unmatched to any gene: 10. Germline loops: CDR1 MNHEY, CDR2 SVGAGI. CDR3 length: 18 amino acids.

This clonotype turned up a few times. V is TRBV7-2 and J is TRBJ2-4; 8 bases agree with TRBD2. The CDR3 extends over 18 amino acids. CDR1 is SGHTA and CDR2 is FQGNSA in the germline V gene. Trimming at V came to 3 bases and at J to 0 bases, leaving 10 bases not matched to a gene. The CDR3 DNA is TGTGCCAGCAGCTTGGGACTAGTCGCCCGCGCAGCCAAAAACATTCAGTACTTC. It codes for CASSLGLVARAAKNIQYF.

At least ten counts were recorded for this clonotype. The chain employs TRBV11-2 and TRBJ2-3, with D uncertain. The germline V gene encodes CDR1 SGHAT and CDR2 FQNNGV. The CDR3 length is 13 residues. The ends were cut back, 5 bases at V and 4 bases at J, with 10 bases in the middle. The CDR3 spells CASSVGFPDTQYF. Here the CDR3 DNA reads TGTGCCAGCAGCGTAGGTTTCCCAGATACGCAGTATTTT.

This chain connects TRBV3-1 to TRBJ2-5, with TRBD2 as a possible D gene (7 bases). The germline V and J ends were trimmed by 2 bases and 2 bases, with 12 bases remaining between them. CDR3 length: 15 amino acids. Per the germline V gene, CDR1 is LGHDT and CDR2 is YNNKEL (reference sequence). The CDR3 reads CASSQMGGQQETQYF. The DNA for the CDR3 is TGTGCCAGCAGCCAAATGGGGGGGCAACAAGAGACCCAGTACTTC.

The chain joins TRBV21-1 to TRBJ1-2. TRBV21-1 corresponds to a pseudogene. The CDR3 extends over 12 amino acids. CDR3 residues: CASSDRAGGYTF. The CDR3 region has the DNA TGTGCCAGCAGCGATCGTGCGGGGGGCTACACCTTC.

In regard to this clonotype: At one end, the junction sequence differs from germline, possibly due to a read error. The gene calls are TRBV3-1 and TRBJ2-7, with no clear D. This CDR3 has 12 amino acids. Germline CDR1 LGHDT, CDR2 YNNKEL (reference sequence). CDR3 protein: CTSSQSGYEQYF. In DNA form, the CDR3 reads TGTACCAGCAGCCAATCGGGCTACGAGCAGTACTTC.

As regards this clonotype: A read error may explain this, as a much larger clone is one base away. The chain combines TRBV2 with TRBJ2-7; 13 nucleotides align to TRBD2. This CDR3 contains 17 residues. V was pared by 2 bases and J by 2 bases, with 6 bases of the junction left unmatched. CDR1 SNHLY and CDR2 FYNNEI come from the germline V gene. In DNA form, the CDR3 reads TGTGCCAGCAGTGAATGGGGGACTAGCGGGGACCCCTACGAGCAGTACTTC. Residues: CASSEWGTSGDPYEQYF.

This clonotype has only a few counts. V gene TRBV20-1 combines with J gene TRBJ2-7; perhaps TRBD2 as D (6 bases). V shed 2 bases and J shed 2 bases, with 7 bases lying between them. CDR1 DFQATT and CDR2 SNEGSKA come from the germline V gene (reference sequence). CDR3 length: 12 residues. The CDR3 bases are TGCAGTGCTAGATCGGGGGCCTACGAGCAGTACTTC. Its translation is CSARSGAYEQYF.

This clonotype was found a few times. The V gene is TRBV6-1, the J gene TRBJ2-5; D is possibly TRBD2 (7 bases). The V end was cut by 6 bases, the J end by 2 bases, with 13 bases between. The CDR3 is 14 amino acids. CDR1 and CDR2 from the germline V gene are MNHNS and SASEGT. CDR3 bases: TGTGCCAGCAGGGGAGGGGGGAGTCAAGAGACCCAGTACTTC. Translation gives CASRGGGSQETQYF.

The V and J genes are TRBV21-1 and TRBJ1-2; the tabulated D call, TRBD1, remains unverified against the DNA. TRBV21-1 is described as a pseudogene. The CDR3 sequence is 16 residues long. CDR3: CANPPGIGGDNYGYTF. The CDR3 coding sequence is TGTGCCAACCCTCCCGGCATAGGGGGGGATAACTATGGCTACACCTTC.

This clonotype has a handful of counts. The chain employs TRBV10-3 and TRBJ2-7, with 8 bases aligning to TRBD2. Looked up from germline, CDR1 is ENHRY and CDR2 is SYGVKD. This CDR3 contains 15 residues. The J segment lost 3 bases and the V segment lost 3 bases, leaving 7 bases of the junction unmatched. DNA of the CDR3: TGTGCCATCAGTGAAAGGGCAGCGGGGGACTACGAGCAGTACTTC. Protein product: CAISERAAGDYEQYF.

The chain uses TRBV19 and TRBJ2-1, with a weak D call TRBD1 (5 bases). This CDR3 is 13 amino acids long. CDR1 is LNHDA, CDR2 SQIVND, per germline (reference sequence). Trimming took 4 bases from V and 8 from J, leaving 12 bases between them. The CDR3 region is CASSRGGVDEQFF. The CDR3 coding sequence is TGTGCCAGTAGTAGGGGCGGAGTCGATGAGCAGTTCTTC.

This clonotype was observed a handful of times. This sequence joins TRBV5-4 and TRBJ1-6, with D maybe TRBD1 (5 bases). This CDR3 region has 15 residues. CDR1 is SGHNT and CDR2 is YYREEE in the germline V gene (reference sequence). Trimming pared 3 bases from V and 3 bases from J, leaving 10 bases between. CDR3 sequence: CASSSGGGYNSPLHF. The DNA of the CDR3 is TGTGCCAGCAGCTCTGGGGGGGGCTATAATTCACCCCTCCACTTT.

This clonotype was found a few times. V and J are TRBV27 and TRBJ2-2; D unclear. The CDR3 has 16 residues. Germline lookup yields CDR1 MNHEY and CDR2 SMNVEV (reference sequence). Deletions cut 0 bases from V and 0 bases from J, with 8 bases between. Written as DNA, the CDR3 is TGTGCCAGCAGTTTATCTGGCAGAGCGAACACCGGGGAGCTGTTTTTT. It translates to CASSLSGRANTGELFF.

This clonotype was counted only a few times. The chain has TRBV7-2 and TRBJ2-4; no clear D gene. CDR3 size: 16 residues. Between the trimmed V and J ends, which lost 5 bases and 0 bases, there was a span of 14 bases. Looked up from germline, CDR1 is SGHTA and CDR2 is FQGNSA. The CDR3 here is CASSPLGGLAKNIQYF. CDR3 DNA sequence: TGTGCCAGCAGCCCCCTAGGCGGTTTAGCCAAAAACATTCAGTACTTC.

The rearrangement links TRBV5-1 to TRBJ1-4; possible D gene TRBD1, 5 bases. Germline assignment: CDR1 SGHRS and CDR2 YFSETQ. The V and J ends lost 5 bases and 0 bases respectively, with 20 bases between them. CDR3 length: 18 residues. Written as DNA, the CDR3 is TGCGCCAGCAGTACCAGACCCGGGACCTCCGCAACTAATGAAAAACTGTTTTTT. Amino acids: CASSTRPGTSATNEKLFF.

This clonotype was counted a few times. The rearrangement uses TRBV20-1 and TRBJ2-2; weak D call: TRBD1 (7 bases). This CDR3 contains 16 residues. V was pared by 6 bases and J by 6 bases, with 23 bases between. The germline CDR1 and CDR2 sequences are DFQATT and SNEGSKA (reference sequence). CDR3: CSARAGLEGAAGELFF. CDR3 coding DNA: TGCAGTGCCCGGGCTGGTTTGGAGGGGGCGGCCGGGGAGCTGTTTTTT.

This chain connects TRBV6-2 or TRBV6-3 to TRBJ2-5; 7 positions match TRBD1. The V gene's germline CDR1 is MNHEY and CDR2 SVGEGT. With V trimmed by 8 bases and J by 11 bases, 14 bases remained unmatched. The CDR3 length is 13 residues. This CDR3 is CASETGFHNEQYF. The DNA of the CDR3 is TGTGCCAGCGAGACAGGGTTCCACAATGAGCAGTACTTC.

The chain couples TRBV27 to TRBJ2-1, with 12 bases identical to TRBD1. CDR1 MNHEY and CDR2 SMNVEV come from the germline V gene (reference sequence). The CDR3 is 16 residues long. After removal of 5 bases from V and 9 bases from J, the junction contained 11 bases not matched to a gene. CDR3 bases: TGTGCCAGCAGTATCCTCCGGGACAGGGGGCCGGGTGAGCAGTTCTTC. Translating gives CASSILRDRGPGEQFF.

The chain couples TRBV6-1 to TRBJ2-5; tentatively, D is TRBD2 (6 bases). The CDR3 loop spans 16 amino acids. Trimming took off 7 bases at V and 0 bases at J, with 18 bases between the two ends. Germline CDR1 and CDR2: MNHNS and SASEGT. The CDR3 DNA is TGTGCCAGCACCCTGATCCAGCGGGCAAACCAAGAGACCCAGTACTTC. Amino acids: CASTLIQRANQETQYF.

This clonotype was seen a handful of times. The chain uses TRBV25-1 and TRBJ2-2; the D gene is possibly TRBD1 (6 bases). Trimming cost V 3 bases and J 5 bases, with 7 bases left between them. The CDR3 covers 13 residues. CDR1 is MGHDK and CDR2 is SYGVNS in the germline V gene. Here the CDR3 DNA reads TGTGCCAGCAGTGAGAGGGGGACCGGGGAGCTGTTTTTT. It yields the protein CASSERGTGELFF.

This clonotype occurred a few times. The gene calls are TRBV12-3 or TRBV12-4 and TRBJ2-3; TRBD2 aligns across 7 bases. This CDR3 is 16 amino acids long. The V and J ends lost 2 bases and 6 bases, in that order; junction bases with no gene match: 11. In nucleotides, the CDR3 is TGTGCCAGCAGTTTAAGCGTCGGGAGGCCCGTGGATACGCAGTATTTT. Protein sequence: CASSLSVGRPVDTQYF.

This chain links TRBV7-2 with TRBJ2-5, with 9 bases aligning to TRBD2. After removal of 5 bases from V and 4 bases from J, the junction contained 8 bases not matched to a gene. CDR1 and CDR2 (germline): SGHTA, FQGNSA. CDR3 length: 15 amino acids. The CDR3 nucleotides are TGTGCCAGCAGCCGGCTAGCGGGGAGGATAGAGACCCAGTACTTC. It is translated as CASSRLAGRIETQYF.

Regarding this clonotype: A much larger clone lies a single base off, so this may be a read error. The rearrangement uses TRBV20-1 and TRBJ2-3; no firm D call. The CDR3 covers 13 residues. Germline values: CDR1 DFQATT, CDR2 SNEGSKA (reference sequence). Trimming removed 2 bases at V and 2 bases at J, with 8 bases between. CDR3 protein: CSARRELTDTQYF. The CDR3 DNA reads as TGCAGTGCTAGAAGAGAGCTCACAGATACGCAGTATTTT.

The chain couples TRBV4-1 to TRBJ2-3; 15 bases agree with TRBD2. Germline lookup yields CDR1 MGHRA and CDR2 YSYEKL. This CDR3 region has 16 residues. The junction had 5 bases not matched to a gene; V was cut back by 4 bases and J by 6 bases. CDR3 nucleotides: TGCGCCAGCAGCCTAGGGACTAGCGGGAGGATGGATACGCAGTATTTT. Its translation: CASSLGTSGRMDTQYF.

The gene calls are TRBV20-1 and TRBJ2-7; 8 bases agree with TRBD1. Germline trimming cut 3 bases from V and 5 bases from J; bases unmatched to any gene: 9. Germline CDR1 is DFQATT and CDR2 is SNEGSKA (reference sequence). CDR3 length: 14 amino acids. CDR3 residues: CSARETGEHHEQYF. The CDR3 DNA is TGCAGTGCTAGGGAGACAGGGGAACACCACGAGCAGTACTTC.

The CDR3 region is CASSLTGTGPYEQYF. The CDR3 DNA reads TGTGCCAGCAGCCTCACCGGGACAGGGCCATACGAGCAGTACTTC. This chain uses TRBV6-2 or TRBV6-3 with TRBJ2-5, with 9 positions matching TRBD1. Judging by the DNA end, TRBJ2-7 fits better; the J call may be wrong. Germline assignment: CDR1 MNHEY and CDR2 SVGEGT. The CDR3 sequence is 15 residues long.